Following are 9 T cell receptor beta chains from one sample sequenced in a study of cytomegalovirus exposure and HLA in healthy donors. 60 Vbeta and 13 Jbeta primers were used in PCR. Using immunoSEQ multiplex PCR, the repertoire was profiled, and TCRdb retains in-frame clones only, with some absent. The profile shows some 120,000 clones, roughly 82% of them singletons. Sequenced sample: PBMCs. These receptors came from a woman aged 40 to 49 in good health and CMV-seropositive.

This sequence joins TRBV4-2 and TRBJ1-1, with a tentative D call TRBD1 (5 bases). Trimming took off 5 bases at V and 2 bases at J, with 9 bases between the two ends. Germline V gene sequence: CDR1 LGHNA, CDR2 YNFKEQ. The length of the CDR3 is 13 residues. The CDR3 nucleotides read TGTGCCAGCAGCAGGGGAAAAAACACTGAAGCTTTCTTT. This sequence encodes CASSRGKNTEAFF.

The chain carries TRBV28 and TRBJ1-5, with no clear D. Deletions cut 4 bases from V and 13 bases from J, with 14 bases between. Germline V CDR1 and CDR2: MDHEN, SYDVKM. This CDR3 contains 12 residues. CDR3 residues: CASSSGPGSQHF. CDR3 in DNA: TGTGCCAGCAGTTCCGGTCCCGGGTCACAGCATTTT.

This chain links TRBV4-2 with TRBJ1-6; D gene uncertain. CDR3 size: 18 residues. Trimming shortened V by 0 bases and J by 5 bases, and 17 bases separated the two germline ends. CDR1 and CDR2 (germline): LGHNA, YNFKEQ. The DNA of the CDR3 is TGTGCCAGCAGCCAAGATCGGGGAAGGACGGTTGATAATTCACCCCTCCACTTT. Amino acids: CASSQDRGRTVDNSPLHF.

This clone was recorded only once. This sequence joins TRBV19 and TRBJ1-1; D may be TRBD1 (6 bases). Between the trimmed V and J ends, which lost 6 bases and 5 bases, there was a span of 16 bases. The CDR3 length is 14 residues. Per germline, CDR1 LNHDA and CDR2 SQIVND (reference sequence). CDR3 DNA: TGTGCCAGTAGGTCTAACAGGGTGATTACTGAAGCTTTCTTT. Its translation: CASRSNRVITEAFF. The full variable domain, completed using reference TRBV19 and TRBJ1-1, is DGGITQSPKYLFRKEGQNVTLSCEQNLNHDAMYWYRQDPGQGLRLIYYSQIVNDFQKGDIAEGYSVSREKKESFPLTVTSAQKNPTAFYLCASRSNRVITEAFFGQGTRLTVV.

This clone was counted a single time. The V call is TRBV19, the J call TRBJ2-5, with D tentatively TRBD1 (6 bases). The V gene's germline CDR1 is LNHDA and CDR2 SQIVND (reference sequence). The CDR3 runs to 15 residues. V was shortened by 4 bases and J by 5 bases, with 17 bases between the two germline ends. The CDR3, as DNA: TGTGCCAGTAGTACTGACGTGTGGGGGCCGGAGACCCAGTACTTC. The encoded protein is CASSTDVWGPETQYF.

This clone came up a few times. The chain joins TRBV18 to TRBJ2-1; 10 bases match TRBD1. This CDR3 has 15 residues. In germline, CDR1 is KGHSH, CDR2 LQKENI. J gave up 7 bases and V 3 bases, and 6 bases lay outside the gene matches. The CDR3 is CASSPRQGAGNEQFF. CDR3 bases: TGTGCCAGCTCACCCAGACAGGGGGCTGGGAATGAGCAGTTCTTC.

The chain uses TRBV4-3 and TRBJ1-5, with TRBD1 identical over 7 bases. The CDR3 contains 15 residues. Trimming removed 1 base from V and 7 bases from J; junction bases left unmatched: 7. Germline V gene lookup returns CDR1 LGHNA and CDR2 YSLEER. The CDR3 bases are TGCGCCAGCAGCCAAGGGCGACAGGGCGGCCAGCCCCAGCATTTT. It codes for CASSQGRQGGQPQHF.

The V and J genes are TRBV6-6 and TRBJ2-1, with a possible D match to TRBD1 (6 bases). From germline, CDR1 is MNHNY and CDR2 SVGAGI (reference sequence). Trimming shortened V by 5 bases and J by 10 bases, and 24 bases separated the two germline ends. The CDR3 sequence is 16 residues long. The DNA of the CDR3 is TGTGCCAGCAGTAACCAGGGGCAGCTGGCCGCTGGGGAGCAGTTCTTC. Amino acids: CASSNQGQLAAGEQFF.

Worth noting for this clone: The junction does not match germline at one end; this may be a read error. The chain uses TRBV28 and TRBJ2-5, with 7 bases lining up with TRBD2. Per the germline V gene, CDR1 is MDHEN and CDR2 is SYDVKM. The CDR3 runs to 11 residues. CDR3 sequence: CASSTDRGGDF. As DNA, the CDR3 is TGTGCCAGCAGTACAGACCGGGGAGGGGACTTC.